The 27 T cell receptor beta chains below all came from one sample that was sequenced in a study of Graves' ophthalmopathy and Graves' hyperthyroidism. Amplification from RNA transcripts yielded the TCR beta CDR3 regions. HTBI primers served in a first-round RT-PCR, which a second-round multiplex PCR followed. TCRdb passed the multiplex PCR reads through MiXCR, listing each CDR3 protein once. This sample has approximately 460,000 distinct CDR3 sequences, with approximately 14% found just once. Sequencing input: blood. The receptor set was obtained from a woman aged 30 to 39 with Graves' ophthalmopathy.

This clonotype came up once. The V call is TRBV29-1, the J call TRBJ2-7; perhaps TRBD2 as D (6 bases). V was shortened by 6 bases and J by 6 bases, with 12 bases between the two germline ends. The length of the CDR3 is 11 residues. Looked up from germline, CDR1 is SQVTM and CDR2 is ANQGSEA. The CDR3 is CSVGEEAEQYF. DNA of the CDR3: TGCAGCGTGGGGGAGGAGGCCGAGCAGTACTTC.

This clonotype was observed many times. The genes are TRBV6-5 and TRBJ1-1, with D maybe TRBD1 (5 bases). V lost 4 bases to trimming and J lost 1 base, with 25 bases between them. In germline, CDR1 is MNHEY, CDR2 SVGAGI. The CDR3 loop spans 19 amino acids. For the CDR3, the DNA is TGTGCCAGCAGTTCATCGGGGATCTTGACAGCGGTTGGGAACACTGAAGCTTTCTTT. Its protein product is CASSSSGILTAVGNTEAFF.

This clonotype occurred many times. The chain carries TRBV6-5 and TRBJ1-2, with D hard to call. Germline V gene sequence: CDR1 MNHEY, CDR2 SVGAGI. The V gene lost 2 bases and the J gene lost 5 bases, with 9 bases spanning the gap. CDR3 length equals 13 residues. CDR3 sequence (DNA): TGTGCCAGCAGTTACGAAGAAGGATATGGCTACACCTTC. Its protein product is CASSYEEGYGYTF.

This clonotype appeared many times. The V and J genes are TRBV15 and TRBJ1-5; the D is unclear. The V gene lost 7 bases and the J gene lost 0 bases, with 13 bases spanning the gap. CDR1 LNHNV and CDR2 YYDKDF come from the germline V gene (reference sequence). The CDR3 runs 15 residues. In DNA form, the CDR3 reads TGTGCCACCACTGACGTTGTTGATAGCAATCAGCCCCAGCATTTT. This encodes CATTDVVDSNQPQHF. Full variable domain (rest looked up from reference TRBV15 and TRBJ1-5): DAMVIQNPRYQVTQFGKPVTLSCSQTLNHNVMYWYQQKSSQAPKLLFHYYDKDFNNEADTPDNFQSRRPNTSFCFLDIRSPGLGDTAMYLCATTDVVDSNQPQHFGDGTRLSIL.

This clonotype has only a few counts. This chain links TRBV12-5 with TRBJ1-3, with 8 bases identical to TRBD1. The J segment lost 2 bases and the V segment lost 0 bases, leaving 6 bases of the junction unmatched. Per germline, CDR1 LGHNT and CDR2 FRNRAP. The CDR3 covers 17 residues. CDR3 in DNA: TGTGCTAGTGGTTTGGTACTTGTCAGGGGGCCTGGAAACACCATATATTTT. It translates to CASGLVLVRGPGNTIYF.

This clonotype showed up many times. This rearrangement joins TRBV12-3 or TRBV12-4 to TRBJ2-2; D is perhaps TRBD1 or TRBD2 (5 bases each). The germline V and J ends were trimmed by 4 bases and 3 bases, with 12 bases remaining between them. The CDR3 contains 15 residues. The CDR3 bases are TGTGCCAGCAGTTATTCAGGGACCTACACCGGGGAGCTGTTTTTT. Its protein product is CASSYSGTYTGELFF.

A word on this clonotype: Possible read error: a much larger clone is one base away. The CDR3 ends on some other residue instead of the conserved phenylalanine or tryptophan, so this is likely a read error. The chain couples TRBV28 to TRBJ2-7; D not certain. The germline V gene has CDR1 MDHEN and CDR2 SYDVKM. Trimming left V 8 bases short and J 6 bases short, with 20 bases between. The CDR3 is made up of 14 amino acids. In DNA form, the CDR3 reads TGTGCCAGCCCTCCCCCCGGAGTTTTCGGCGAGCAGTACCTC. It is translated as CASPPPGVFGEQYL.

Ten or more counts support this clonotype. The chain combines TRBV7-3 with TRBJ2-7, with TRBD2 matching over 7 bases. The CDR3 spans 13 residues. Germline CDR1 and CDR2: SGHTA and FQGTGA. J gave up 6 bases and V 2 bases, and 4 bases lay outside the gene matches. CDR3: CASSLRGVAEQYF. As DNA, the CDR3 is TGTGCCAGCAGCTTACGGGGGGTAGCCGAGCAGTACTTC.

Ten or more counts support this clonotype. The V and J genes are TRBV3-1 and TRBJ2-5, with TRBD1 as a possible D gene (6 bases). Looked up from germline, CDR1 is LGHDT and CDR2 is YNNKEL (reference sequence). The CDR3 spans 14 residues. V lost 5 bases and J 1 base, leaving 11 bases between the germline ends. The CDR3 reads CASSFRTVQETQYF. The DNA for the CDR3 is TGTGCCAGCAGCTTCCGGACAGTCCAAGAGACCCAGTACTTC.

This clonotype has a count of ten or more. The chain carries TRBV7-2 and TRBJ2-5; D is possibly TRBD1 (6 bases). The J call is in doubt because the DNA end fits TRBJ2-4 better. CDR1 is SGHTA, CDR2 FQGNSA, per germline. The CDR3 is made up of 14 amino acids. The CDR3 here is CASSGSTGTDIQYF. In nucleotides, the CDR3 is TGTGCCAGCAGCGGCTCGACAGGAACGGACATTCAGTACTTC.

As regards this clonotype: This may come from a read error, since a much larger clone is one base off. The rearrangement links TRBV5-1 to TRBJ2-2; D may be TRBD2 (6 bases). Germline CDR1 reads SGHRS; CDR2 reads YFSETQ. The CDR3 consists of 15 residues. The DNA of the CDR3 is TGCGCCAGCAGCTTGGCCAGCGGGCTCACCGGGGAGATGTTTTTT. It yields the protein CASSLASGLTGEMFF.

This clonotype was counted ten times or more. This chain links TRBV20-1 with TRBJ2-4; 11 bases line up with TRBD2. This CDR3 region has 17 residues. CDR1 and CDR2 (germline): DFQATT, SNEGSKA (reference sequence). With 6 bases clipped from V and 2 bases from J, the junction kept 12 bases outside the gene matches. CDR3 region: CSAEPLAGGGTKNIQYF. CDR3 DNA: TGCAGTGCCGAACCCCTAGCGGGAGGAGGAACCAAAAACATTCAGTACTTC.

The chain links TRBV6-1 to TRBJ2-7; possibly TRBD2 for D (6 bases). This CDR3 comprises 17 residues. V lost 0 bases to trimming and J lost 6 bases, with 21 bases between them. Germline CDR1 is MNHNS and CDR2 is SASEGT. The CDR3 region has the DNA TGTGCCAGCAGTGAAGCGGGACTGACTGTCACCTGGGGCGAGCAGTACTTC. It translates to CASSEAGLTVTWGEQYF.

At least ten counts were recorded for this clonotype. The chain uses TRBV6-1 and TRBJ2-7; 9 nucleotides align to TRBD1. Germline V gene data show CDR1 as MNHNS and CDR2 as SASEGT. The length of the CDR3 is 16 residues. Germline trimming cut 6 bases from V and 0 bases from J; bases unmatched to any gene: 9. The CDR3 reads CASSQGQGDGSYEQYF. In DNA form, the CDR3 reads TGTGCCAGCAGCCAGGGACAGGGTGATGGCTCCTACGAGCAGTACTTC.

The CDR3 reads CATSRLPYLGTGELFF. The CDR3 DNA reads TGTGCCACCAGCAGACTCCCTTACTTGGGCACCGGGGAGCTGTTTTTT. This chain links TRBV15 with TRBJ2-2, with D uncertain. The CDR3 runs to 16 residues. V was pared by 2 bases and J by 4 bases, with 14 bases between. Germline-derived CDR1 and CDR2 are LNHNV and YYDKDF (reference sequence).

The table lists this clonotype with a few counts. The rearrangement links TRBV18 to TRBJ1-2; D not certain. V gave up 2 bases and J gave up 8 bases, with 15 bases separating them. The germline CDR1 and CDR2 sequences are KGHSH and LQKENI. The length of the CDR3 is 14 residues. The CDR3 region has the DNA TGTGCCAGCTCACCAGATGCGGGTGGTTACGGCTACACCTTC. Translating gives CASSPDAGGYGYTF.

This clonotype has only a few counts. The V and J genes are TRBV5-1 and TRBJ2-7; TRBD1 matches at 9 bases. Germline CDR1 is SGHRS and CDR2 is YFSETQ. V lost 7 bases and J lost 2; bases outside the gene matches: 7. CDR3 length equals 14 residues. The CDR3 bases are TGCGCCAGCTTCACAGGGGGCCCCACCTACGAGCAGTACTTC. This codes for CASFTGGPTYEQYF.

This clonotype was counted many times. The rearrangement links TRBV2 to TRBJ2-4, with no clear D. Germline CDR1 is SNHLY and CDR2 is FYNNEI. V was shortened by 3 bases and J by 3 bases, with 21 bases between the two germline ends. The CDR3 spans 18 residues. The CDR3 sequence: CASSDREQGRLGKNIQYF. CDR3 DNA sequence: TGTGCCAGCAGTGACCGAGAGCAAGGTCGTTTGGGCAAAAACATTCAGTACTTC.

This clonotype was seen many times. This chain joins TRBV6-1 and TRBJ1-1; no clear D gene. This CDR3 has 12 amino acids. V shed 8 bases and J shed 1 base, with 8 bases lying between them. Germline V gene sequence: CDR1 MNHNS, CDR2 SASEGT. The CDR3 nucleotides read TGTGCCAGCGGGGATGGGAACACTGAAGCTTTCTTT. Protein product: CASGDGNTEAFF.

This clonotype was counted at least ten times. The chain has TRBV6-1 and TRBJ1-5; no firm D call. V was shortened by 3 bases and J by 11 bases, with 17 bases between the two germline ends. From germline, CDR1 is MNHNS and CDR2 SASEGT. CDR3 length: 14 residues. The CDR3 here is CASSDGPLYKAQHF. The CDR3 DNA reads as TGTGCCAGCAGTGATGGTCCCCTCTACAAGGCCCAGCATTTT.

This clonotype was recorded many times. This chain joins TRBV7-9 and TRBJ2-2; 9 nucleotides line up with TRBD1. The V gene end was trimmed by 4 bases and the J gene end by 5 bases; junction bases not matched to a gene: 5. There are 15 residues in the CDR3. The germline V gene has CDR1 SEHNR and CDR2 FQNEAQ (reference sequence). The CDR3 region has the DNA TGTGCCAGCAGCTCCTGGACAGGGGCAACCGGGGAGCTGTTTTTT. This translates into CASSSWTGATGELFF.

The V call is TRBV29-1, the J call TRBJ1-2; possible D gene TRBD1, 5 bases. Germline values: CDR1 SQVTM, CDR2 ANQGSEA. The CDR3 extends over 14 amino acids. The CDR3 loop is CIAITVAGGYGYTF. CDR3 bases: TGCATCGCTATTACTGTGGCGGGGGGCTATGGCTACACCTTC.

Ten or more counts support this clonotype. This chain links TRBV6-1 with TRBJ1-5, with D uncertain. V was trimmed by 7 bases and J by 3 bases, leaving 10 bases between them. This CDR3 has 13 residues. The germline gives CDR1 MNHNS, CDR2 SASEGT. This CDR3 is CASTWGINQPQHF. DNA for the CDR3: TGTGCCAGCACGTGGGGTATCAATCAGCCCCAGCATTTT.

V usage is TRBV6-2 or TRBV6-3 and J usage is TRBJ2-5; D is undetermined. Per germline, CDR1 MNHEY and CDR2 SVGEGT. The germline V and J ends were trimmed by 4 bases and 4 bases, with 10 bases remaining between them. The CDR3 extends over 13 amino acids. CDR3 sequence (DNA): TGTGCCAGCAGTTCTTACCAATTAGAGACCCAGTACTTC. The encoded protein is CASSSYQLETQYF.

This clonotype has at least ten counts. The CDR3 carries no conserved terminal phenylalanine or tryptophan, so it likely arises from a read error. V gene TRBV6-1 combines with J gene TRBJ1-1; D is possibly TRBD1 (5 bases). The CDR3 length is 13 residues. The V end lost 6 bases, the J end lost 3 bases, and 11 bases lay between the germline ends. The germline gives CDR1 MNHNS, CDR2 SASEGT. In DNA, the CDR3 is TGTGCCAGCAGCCGGGACCGTGACACTGAAGCTTTCCTT. Its protein is CASSRDRDTEAFL.

This clonotype was seen at least ten times. The gene calls are TRBV6-5 and TRBJ2-5; TRBD2 aligns across 9 bases. The CDR3 length is 14 residues. Germline V gene lookup returns CDR1 MNHEY and CDR2 SVGAGI. The V gene end was trimmed by 6 bases and the J gene end by 5 bases; junction bases not matched to a gene: 7. The CDR3 sequence: CASRRGLALETQYF. The CDR3 DNA reads TGTGCCAGCAGGCGCGGACTAGCGCTGGAGACCCAGTACTTC.

This clonotype has ten or more counts. V is TRBV24-1 and J is TRBJ1-1, with D uncertain. Trimming shortened V by 4 bases and J by 3 bases, and 5 bases separated the two germline ends. In germline, CDR1 is KGHDR, CDR2 SFDVKD. The CDR3 has 12 amino acids. As DNA, the CDR3 is TGTGCCACCAGTGAACGGGACACTGAAGCTTTCTTT. It is translated as CATSERDTEAFF.